Listed below are T cell receptor beta chains from one sample, sequenced in a study of early T cells in non-severe SARS-CoV-2 infection. TCRdb analysed the 5' RACE reads with MiXCR anew, one entry per CDR3 protein. The sample yields under 80,000 distinct CDR3 sequences, 11% seen once. The sample comprised whole blood. The receptors were gathered from an adult who was a healthcare worker with PCR-confirmed SARS-CoV-2 infection or an uninfected control (not recorded which). The CDR3 runs from the conserved cysteine through the conserved F or W. A D gene is named only where the DNA matches it firmly. The size field is filled for only some rows; it gives once, few, many or a size class.

j_call	d_call	clone_size	v_call	cdr3_aa	cdr3_nt
TRBJ2-5	TRBD1	few	TRBV6-2/TRBV6-3	CASDRGQETQYF	TGTGCCAGTGACAGGGGGCAAGAGACCCAGTACTTC
TRBJ2-1	-	many	TRBV28	CASRLLRGAWDEQFF	TGTGCCAGCAGGCTGCTCCGGGGGGCCTGGGATGAGCAGTTCTTC
TRBJ2-5	-	many	TRBV7-9	CASSSSFETQYF	TGTGCCAGCAGCTCTAGCTTCGAGACCCAGTACTTC
TRBJ2-7	TRBD1	-	TRBV18	CASSPIPGQGSEQYF	TGTGCCAGCTCCCCTATTCCGGGACAGGGATCCGAGCAGTACTTC
TRBJ2-7	-	-	TRBV28	CASSFQESYEQYF	TGTGCCAGCAGTTTTCAGGAGTCCTACGAGCAGTACTTC
TRBJ1-6	-	few	TRBV12-3/TRBV12-4	CASSFGSSYNSPLHF	TGTGCCAGCAGTTTTGGTTCCTCCTATAATTCACCCCTCCACTTT
TRBJ1-1	TRBD1	many	TRBV7-2	CASSSGTGGLQAFF	TGTGCCAGCAGCTCCGGGACAGGGGGCTTACAAGCTTTCTTT
TRBJ2-1	-	few	TRBV14	CASSQMTGRGKYNEQFF	TGTGCCAGCAGCCAAATGACAGGTCGGGGAAAATACAATGAGCAGTTCTTC
TRBJ2-1	-	-	TRBV2	CASSEPGEQFF	TGTGCCAGCAGTGAACCCGGTGAGCAGTTCTTC
TRBJ2-1	TRBD1	few	TRBV18	CASSPPGTGIHYNEQFF	TGTGCCAGCTCACCACCGGGGACAGGGATTCACTACAATGAGCAGTTCTTC
TRBJ1-6	-	-	TRBV30	CAWRETMGSSPLHF	TGTGCCTGGAGGGAAACAATGGGCAGTTCACCCCTCCACTTT
TRBJ1-5	-	few	TRBV11-2	CASSSVRGANQPQHF	TGTGCCAGCAGCTCGGTAAGGGGGGCTAATCAGCCCCAGCATTTT
TRBJ2-7	-	few	TRBV27	CASSLSVRSTYEQYF	TGTGCCAGCAGTTTATCGGTCAGGTCGACCTACGAGCAGTACTTC
TRBJ2-7	-	many	TRBV5-6	CASSLRQAYEQYF	TGTGCCAGCAGCTTGCGGCAGGCCTACGAGCAGTACTTC
TRBJ1-1	-	few	TRBV29-1	CSVGLRGNTEAFF	TGCAGCGTTGGCCTCAGGGGTAACACTGAAGCTTTCTTT
TRBJ2-3	-	-	TRBV29-1	CSVEPGTSTDTQYF	TGCAGCGTTGAACCCGGGACTAGCACAGATACGCAGTATTTT
TRBJ2-3	-	few	TRBV27	CASSNGGTTDTQYF	TGTGCCAGCAGTAACGGGGGTACCACAGATACGCAGTATTTT
TRBJ1-5	-	-	TRBV7-8	CASSLQENQPQHF	TGTGCCAGCAGCTTGCAGGAGAATCAGCCCCAGCATTTT
TRBJ2-5	-	-	TRBV11-2	CASSTPQAGIQTQYF	TGTGCCAGCAGCACACCCCAGGCGGGGATACAGACCCAGTACTTC
TRBJ2-2	TRBD1	many	TRBV12-3/TRBV12-4	CASSSTGVQNTGELFF	TGTGCCAGCAGTTCCACAGGGGTGCAGAACACCGGGGAGCTGTTTTTT
TRBJ1-5	-	-	TRBV19	CASSGDLRPQPQHF	TGTGCCAGTAGTGGGGACTTAAGGCCCCAGCCCCAGCATTTT
TRBJ2-1	TRBD2	many	TRBV11-2	CASSPSSGPYNEQFF	TGTGCCAGCAGCCCGTCTAGCGGGCCCTACAATGAGCAGTTCTTC
TRBJ1-2	-	many	TRBV7-9	CASSLAGLKQGAYGYTF	TGTGCCAGCAGCTTAGCGGGACTCAAACAAGGGGCGTATGGCTACACCTTC
TRBJ2-1	TRBD2	-	TRBV6-5	CASSYSGLAGVRREQFF	TGTGCCAGCAGTTACTCCGGACTAGCGGGAGTCCGGCGGGAGCAGTTCTTC
TRBJ2-7	-	-	TRBV27	CASSTSYEQYF	TGTGCCAGCAGCACCTCCTACGAGCAGTACTTC
TRBJ2-7	-	-	TRBV29-1	CSVPGPSYEQYF	TGCAGCGTTCCGGGACCTTCCTACGAGCAGTACTTC
TRBJ2-7	-	few	TRBV19	CASSAGTTYEQYF	TGTGCCAGTAGTGCTGGGACGACCTACGAGCAGTACTTC
TRBJ2-2	-	-	TRBV9	CASSVAYGGTGELFF	TGTGCCAGCAGCGTAGCGTACGGGGGCACCGGGGAGCTGTTTTTT
TRBJ1-5	TRBD1	few	TRBV12-3/TRBV12-4	CASSPSSQGAGQPQHF	TGTGCCAGCAGTCCAAGCTCACAGGGGGCAGGTCAGCCCCAGCATTTT
TRBJ2-2	TRBD1	few	TRBV4-1	CASSHIQGASGELFF	TGCGCCAGCAGCCACATCCAGGGGGCGAGCGGGGAGCTGTTTTTT
TRBJ2-3	-	many	TRBV4-2	CASSQAPPDTQYF	TGTGCCAGCAGCCAAGCGCCACCAGATACGCAGTATTTT
TRBJ2-5	-	medium-sized	TRBV27	CASSTSPGETQYF	TGTGCCAGCAGTACCTCCCCTGGGGAGACCCAGTACTTC
TRBJ2-2	-	few	TRBV6-4	CASSESKALGRTGELFF	TGTGCCAGCAGTGAATCGAAGGCCCTAGGAAGGACCGGGGAGCTGTTTTTT
TRBJ1-3	-	-	TRBV28	CASSLPGNTIYF	TGTGCCAGCAGTTTACCTGGAAACACCATATATTTT
TRBJ1-1	-	few	TRBV7-2	CASSLVARQGTEAFF	TGTGCCAGCAGCTTAGTTGCCCGCCAAGGGACTGAAGCTTTCTTT
TRBJ2-5	-	-	TRBV29-1	CSVQNQETQYF	TGCAGCGTTCAAAATCAAGAGACCCAGTACTTC
TRBJ2-3	-	many	TRBV5-1	CASSLDTDNTDTQYF	TGCGCCAGCAGCTTGGATACGGACAACACAGATACGCAGTATTTT
TRBJ2-7	-	many	TRBV28	CASSFGRRTYEQYF	TGTGCCAGCAGTTTCGGACGGAGGACTTACGAGCAGTACTTC
TRBJ2-1	-	many	TRBV9	CASSVDHSPWEQFF	TGTGCCAGCAGCGTAGATCACTCGCCATGGGAGCAGTTCTTC
TRBJ2-2	-	many	TRBV29-1	CSVEDLTRELFF	TGCAGCGTTGAAGATCTTACAAGGGAGCTGTTTTTT